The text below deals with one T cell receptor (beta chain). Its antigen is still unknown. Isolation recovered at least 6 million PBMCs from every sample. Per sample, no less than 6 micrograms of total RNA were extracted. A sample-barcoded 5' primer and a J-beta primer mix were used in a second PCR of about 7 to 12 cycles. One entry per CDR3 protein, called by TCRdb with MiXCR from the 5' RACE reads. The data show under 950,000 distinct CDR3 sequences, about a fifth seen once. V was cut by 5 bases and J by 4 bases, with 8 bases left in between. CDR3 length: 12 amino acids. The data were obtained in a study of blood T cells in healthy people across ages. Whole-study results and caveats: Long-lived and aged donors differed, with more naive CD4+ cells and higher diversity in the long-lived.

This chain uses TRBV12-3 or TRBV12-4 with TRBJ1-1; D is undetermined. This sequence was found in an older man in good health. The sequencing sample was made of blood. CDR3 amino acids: CASSNRATEAFF. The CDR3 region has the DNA TGTGCCAGCAGTAATAGGGCCACTGAAGCTTTCTTT.